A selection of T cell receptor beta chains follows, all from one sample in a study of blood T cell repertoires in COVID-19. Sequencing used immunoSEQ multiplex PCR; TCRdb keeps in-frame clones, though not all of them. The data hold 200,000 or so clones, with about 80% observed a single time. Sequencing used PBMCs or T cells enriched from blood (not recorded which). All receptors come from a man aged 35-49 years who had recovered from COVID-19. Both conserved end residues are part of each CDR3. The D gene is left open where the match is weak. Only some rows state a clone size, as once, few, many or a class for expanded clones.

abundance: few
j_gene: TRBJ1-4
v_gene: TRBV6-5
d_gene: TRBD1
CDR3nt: TGTGCCAGCAGAAGGACAGGCGGTGGTGAAAAACTGTTTTTT
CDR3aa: CASRRTGGGEKLFF

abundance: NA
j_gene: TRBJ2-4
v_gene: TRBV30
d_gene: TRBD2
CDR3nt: TGTGCCTGGAGTGCACTAGCGGGGGGTACCCTAGCCAAAAACATTCAGTACTTC
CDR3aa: CAWSALAGGTLAKNIQYF

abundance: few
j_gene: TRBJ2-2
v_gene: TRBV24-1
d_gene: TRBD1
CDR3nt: TGTGCCAGCACAGGGGGCAACTCGAACACCGGGGAGCTGTTTTTT
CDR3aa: CASTGGNSNTGELFF

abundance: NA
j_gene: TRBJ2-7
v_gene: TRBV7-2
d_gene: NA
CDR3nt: TGTGCCAGCAGCTTAGTTTCTCGGCAGGGGTTCTACGAGCAGTACTTC
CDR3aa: CASSLVSRQGFYEQYF

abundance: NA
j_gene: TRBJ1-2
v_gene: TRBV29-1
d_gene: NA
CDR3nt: TGCAGCGTTGAAGCGGGGAACGGGGATGGCTACACCTTC
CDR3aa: CSVEAGNGDGYTF

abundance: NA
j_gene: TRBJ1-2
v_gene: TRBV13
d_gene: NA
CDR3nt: TGTGCCAGCAGCTTAGGATGGCAGCGTGGCTACACCTTC
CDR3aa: CASSLGWQRGYTF

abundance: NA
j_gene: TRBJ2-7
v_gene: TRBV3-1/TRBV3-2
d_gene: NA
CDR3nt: TGTGCCAGCAGCCGGTGGGACGGAGGGCTCTCCGAGCAGTACTTC
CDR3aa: CASSRWDGGLSEQYF

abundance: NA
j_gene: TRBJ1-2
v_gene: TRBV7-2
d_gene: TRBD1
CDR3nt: TGTGCCAGCAGTTTTGGGACAGGGGGGGCTGGCTATGGCTACACCTTC
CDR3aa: CASSFGTGGAGYGYTF

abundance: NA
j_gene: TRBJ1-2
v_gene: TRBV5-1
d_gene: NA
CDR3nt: TGCGCCAGCAGCTTGCGCCCTGACAGCAACTATGGCTACACCTTC
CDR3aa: CASSLRPDSNYGYTF

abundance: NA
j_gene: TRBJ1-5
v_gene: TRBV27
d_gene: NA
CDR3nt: TGTGCCAGCAGTTTAGCGGGGATTAGCAATCAGCCCCAGCATTTT
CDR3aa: CASSLAGISNQPQHF

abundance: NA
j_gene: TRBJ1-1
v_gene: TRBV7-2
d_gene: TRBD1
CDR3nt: TGTGCCAGCAGCTTCGTACAGGGGAGCATTAGGACGGCTGAAGCTTTCTTT
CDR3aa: CASSFVQGSIRTAEAFF

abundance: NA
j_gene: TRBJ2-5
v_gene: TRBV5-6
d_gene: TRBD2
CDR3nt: TGTGCCAGCAGTCTCATAGCGGGGGCGGAGACCCAGTACTTC
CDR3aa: CASSLIAGAETQYF

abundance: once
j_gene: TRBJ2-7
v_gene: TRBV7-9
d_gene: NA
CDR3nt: TGTGCCAGCAGCTGGGGGAGGTCGGCAGTAGATACCTACGAGCAGTACTTC
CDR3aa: CASSWGRSAVDTYEQYF

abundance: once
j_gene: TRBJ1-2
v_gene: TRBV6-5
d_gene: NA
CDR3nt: TGTGCCAGCAGTTACGGAACAGGGGGCTACACCTTC
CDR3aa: CASSYGTGGYTF

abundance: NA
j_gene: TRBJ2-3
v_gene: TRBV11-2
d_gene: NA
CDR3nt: TGTGCCAGCAGCCCCCGGACAGAGGATACGCAGTATTTT
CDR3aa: CASSPRTEDTQYF

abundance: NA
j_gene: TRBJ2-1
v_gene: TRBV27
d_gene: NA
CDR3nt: TGTGCCAGCAGTACAAAGACCCTCACGGGGGTTCGGTACAATGAGCAGTTCTTC
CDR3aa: CASSTKTLTGVRYNEQFF

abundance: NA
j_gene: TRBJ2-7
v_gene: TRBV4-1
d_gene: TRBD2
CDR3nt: TGCGCCAGCAGCCACAATAGCGGGAGCTCCTACGAGCAGTACTTC
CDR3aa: CASSHNSGSSYEQYF

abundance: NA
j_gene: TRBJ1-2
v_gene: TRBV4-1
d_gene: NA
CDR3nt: TGCGCCAGCAGCCAAGCCGGGAAAGGGACACCCCTGAACTATGGCTACACCTTC
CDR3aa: CASSQAGKGTPLNYGYTF

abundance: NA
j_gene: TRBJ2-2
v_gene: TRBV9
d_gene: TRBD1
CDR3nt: TGTGCCAGCAGTCCCCATCCTATGGACAGGGCGGCCGGGGAGCTGTTTTTT
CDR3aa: CASSPHPMDRAAGELFF

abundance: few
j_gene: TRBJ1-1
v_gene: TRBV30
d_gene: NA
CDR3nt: TGTGCCTGGGGCCCGGGACAACTGAACACTGAAGCTTTCTTT
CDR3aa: CAWGPGQLNTEAFF

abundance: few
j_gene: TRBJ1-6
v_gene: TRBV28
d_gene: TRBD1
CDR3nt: TGTGCCAGCAGTTTTCGACAGGGGCGAGGGTGGCCCCTCCACTTT
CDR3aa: CASSFRQGRGWPLHF

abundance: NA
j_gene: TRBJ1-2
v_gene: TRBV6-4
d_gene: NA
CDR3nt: TGTGCCAGCAGTGACTCCGGACAGAATGGCTACACCTTC
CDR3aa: CASSDSGQNGYTF

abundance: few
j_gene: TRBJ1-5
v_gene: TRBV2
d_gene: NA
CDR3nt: TGTGCCAGCACCCTTACAGGGAGTGAACCCCAGCATTTT
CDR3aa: CASTLTGSEPQHF

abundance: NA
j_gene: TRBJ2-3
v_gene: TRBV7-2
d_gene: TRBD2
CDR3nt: TGTGCCAGCAGCTTAAGACGAGGGAGCGGGGGTACAGATACGCAGTATTTT
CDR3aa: CASSLRRGSGGTDTQYF

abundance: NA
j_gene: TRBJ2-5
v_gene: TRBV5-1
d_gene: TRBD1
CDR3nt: TGCGCCAGCAGCACGGACAGGGGGCAGACCCAGTACTTC
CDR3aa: CASSTDRGQTQYF

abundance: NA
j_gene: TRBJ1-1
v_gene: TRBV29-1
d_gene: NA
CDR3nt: TGCAGCGTAAACAGGAAGAACACTGAAGCTTTCTTT
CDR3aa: CSVNRKNTEAFF

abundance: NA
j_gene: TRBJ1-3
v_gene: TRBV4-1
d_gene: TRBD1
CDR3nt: TGCGCCAGCAGCCAACTAGACAGGGGCGGCGGAAACACCATATATTTT
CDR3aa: CASSQLDRGGGNTIYF

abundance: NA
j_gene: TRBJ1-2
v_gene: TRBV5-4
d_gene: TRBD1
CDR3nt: TGTGCCAGCAGCTTAGGAGGGGGCGCGGTCGCGAGCTATGGCTACACCTTC
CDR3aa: CASSLGGGAVASYGYTF

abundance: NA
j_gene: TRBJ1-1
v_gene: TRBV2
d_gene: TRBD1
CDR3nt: TGTGCCAGCAGTTACCCCGTCGTCCGGGACAGGGGGCGAACTGAAGCTTTCTTT
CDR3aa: CASSYPVVRDRGRTEAFF

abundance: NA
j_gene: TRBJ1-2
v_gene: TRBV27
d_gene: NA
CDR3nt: TGTGCCAGCAGTAACTTTAACGACAGACTTAACTATGGCTACACCTTC
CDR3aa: CASSNFNDRLNYGYTF

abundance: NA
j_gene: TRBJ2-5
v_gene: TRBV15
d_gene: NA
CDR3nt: TGTGCCACCAGCAGAGCCTTAGGTCGGACAAGGGGAGAGACCCAGTACTTC
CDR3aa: CATSRALGRTRGETQYF

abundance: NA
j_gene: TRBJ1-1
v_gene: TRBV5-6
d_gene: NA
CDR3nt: TGTGCCAGCAGCTCTATCTATGGGGGAGGGAACACTGAAGCTTTCTTT
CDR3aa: CASSSIYGGGNTEAFF

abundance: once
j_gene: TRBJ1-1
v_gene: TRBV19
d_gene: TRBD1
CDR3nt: TGTGCCAGTACTCTATTACAGGGGGTCACTGAAGCTTTCTTT
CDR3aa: CASTLLQGVTEAFF

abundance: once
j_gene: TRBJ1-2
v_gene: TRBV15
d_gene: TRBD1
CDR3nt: TGTGCCACCAGCAGAGGGGACAGTCGGGCCTATGGCTACACCTTC
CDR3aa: CATSRGDSRAYGYTF

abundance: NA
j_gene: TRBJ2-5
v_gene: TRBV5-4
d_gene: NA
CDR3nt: TGTGCCAGCAGCCCTGGGCGCACCCTCACCTTTACGGAGACCCAGTACTTC
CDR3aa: CASSPGRTLTFTETQYF

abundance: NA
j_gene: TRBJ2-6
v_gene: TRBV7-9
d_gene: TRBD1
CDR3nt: TGTGCCAGCAGCCATACAGGGGCTGGGGCCAACGTCCTGACTTTC
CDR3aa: CASSHTGAGANVLTF

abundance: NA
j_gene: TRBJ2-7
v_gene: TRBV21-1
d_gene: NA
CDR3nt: TGTGCCAGCAGCATTTCTAGCGGGGATTTAAGCTCCTACGAGCAGTACTTC
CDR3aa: CASSISSGDLSSYEQYF

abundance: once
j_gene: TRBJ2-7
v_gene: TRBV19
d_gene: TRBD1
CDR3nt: TGTGCCAGTACCGCCGGGACAGGGGGCACCTACGAGCAGTACTTC
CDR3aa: CASTAGTGGTYEQYF

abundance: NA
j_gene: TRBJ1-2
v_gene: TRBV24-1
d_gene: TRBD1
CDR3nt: TGTGCCACCAGTGATAAACAGGGGTTCTATGGCTACACCTTC
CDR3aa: CATSDKQGFYGYTF

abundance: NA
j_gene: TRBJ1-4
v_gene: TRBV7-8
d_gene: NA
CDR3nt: TGTGCCAGCAGCTCACTCGACAGGCGGTCTAATGAAAAACTGTTTTTT
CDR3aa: CASSSLDRRSNEKLFF

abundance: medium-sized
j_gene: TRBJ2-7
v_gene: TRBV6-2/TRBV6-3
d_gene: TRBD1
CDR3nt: TGTGCCAGCAGTTACTCGGACAGGGCGTCCTACGAGCAGTACTTC
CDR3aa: CASSYSDRASYEQYF

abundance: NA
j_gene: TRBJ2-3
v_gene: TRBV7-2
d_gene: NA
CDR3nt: TGTGCCAGCAGCTTAGAATGGCGGGGGCCGACAGATACGCAGTATTTT
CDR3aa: CASSLEWRGPTDTQYF

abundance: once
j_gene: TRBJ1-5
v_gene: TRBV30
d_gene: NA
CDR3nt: TGTGCCTGGAGTGCGGCAGGGTCACATAGGACCGATCAGCCCCAGCATTTT
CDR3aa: CAWSAAGSHRTDQPQHF

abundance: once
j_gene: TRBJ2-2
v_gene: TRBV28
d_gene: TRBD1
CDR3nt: TGTGCCAGCAGGCAAAAGGACAGGGCCACCGGGGAGCTGTTTTTT
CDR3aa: CASRQKDRATGELFF

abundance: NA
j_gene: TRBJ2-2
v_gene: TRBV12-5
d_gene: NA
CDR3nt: TGTGCTAGTGGTTTGGTACTTGGACAGACCACCGGGGAGCTGTTTTTT
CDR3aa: CASGLVLGQTTGELFF

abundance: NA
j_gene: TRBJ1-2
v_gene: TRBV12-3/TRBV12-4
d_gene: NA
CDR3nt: TGTGCCAGCAGCCCGGGAGAAACCTATGGCTACACCTTC
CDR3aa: CASSPGETYGYTF

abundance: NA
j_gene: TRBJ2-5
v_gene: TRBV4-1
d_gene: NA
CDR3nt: TGCGCCAGCAGCCTGGTAACGAGGGCCCGGTCCGGGGAGACCCAGTACTTC
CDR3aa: CASSLVTRARSGETQYF

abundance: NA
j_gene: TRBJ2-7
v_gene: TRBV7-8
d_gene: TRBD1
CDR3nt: TGTGCCAGCAGCTCTCACTACAGGGGGCGATACGAGCAGTACTTC
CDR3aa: CASSSHYRGRYEQYF

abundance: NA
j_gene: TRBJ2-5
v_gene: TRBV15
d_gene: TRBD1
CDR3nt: TGTGCCACCAGCAGGCCGGGACAGGGAGTGGGAGAGACCCAGTACTTC
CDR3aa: CATSRPGQGVGETQYF

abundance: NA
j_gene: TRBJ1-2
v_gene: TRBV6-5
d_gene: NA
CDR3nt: TGTGCCAGCGGGAATTCGACAGAATTCTGGGGCTACACCTTC
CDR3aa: CASGNSTEFWGYTF

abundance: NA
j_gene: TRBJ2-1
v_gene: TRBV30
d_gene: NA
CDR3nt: TGTGCCTGGAGTGTTTCCGGGGTCGAGCAGTTCTTC
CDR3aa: CAWSVSGVEQFF

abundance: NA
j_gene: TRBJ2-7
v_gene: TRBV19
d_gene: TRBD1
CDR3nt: TGTGCCAGTAAAAGGGAGACAGGGGCATCATATTACGAGCAGTACTTC
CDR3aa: CASKRETGASYYEQYF

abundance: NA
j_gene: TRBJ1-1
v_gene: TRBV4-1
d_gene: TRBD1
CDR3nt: TGCGCCAGCAGCCAGCGAAAATATAAGGGGGCGCGGACTGAAGCTTTCTTT
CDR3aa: CASSQRKYKGARTEAFF

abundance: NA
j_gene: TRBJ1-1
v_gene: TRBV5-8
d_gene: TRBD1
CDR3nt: TGTGCCAGCAGCCCGCGACAGGGGAGAATCGCTGAAGCTTTCTTT
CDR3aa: CASSPRQGRIAEAFF

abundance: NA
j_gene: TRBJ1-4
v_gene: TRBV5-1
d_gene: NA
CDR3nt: TGCGCCAGCAGCTATGGGGGGGATGAAAAACTGTTTTTT
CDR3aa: CASSYGGDEKLFF

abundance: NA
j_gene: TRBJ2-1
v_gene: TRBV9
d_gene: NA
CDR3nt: TGTGCCAGCAGCCCTTCATTGAGCTCCTACAATGAGCAGTTCTTC
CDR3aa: CASSPSLSSYNEQFF

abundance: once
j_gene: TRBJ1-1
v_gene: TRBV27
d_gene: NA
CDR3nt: TGTGCCAGCAGTTACAGGTTGAACACTGAAGCTTTCTTT
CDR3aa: CASSYRLNTEAFF

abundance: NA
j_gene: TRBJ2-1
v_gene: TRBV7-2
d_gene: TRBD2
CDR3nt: TGTGCCAGCAACCCTGCGCTAGCGGGGGGAACGAATGAGCAGTTCTTC
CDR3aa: CASNPALAGGTNEQFF

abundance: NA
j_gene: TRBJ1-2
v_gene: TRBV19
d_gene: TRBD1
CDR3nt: TGTGCCAGTAGTACCTCAGCGACAGGGGATCTTTATGGCTACACCTTC
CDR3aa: CASSTSATGDLYGYTF